Presented here are 32 T cell receptor beta chains from one specimen sequenced in a study of control samples from healthy donors and cancer patients. TCRdb keeps only in-frame clones here, not all; method: immunoSEQ multiplex PCR. The sample has 70,000 to 90,000 clones, approximately 90% seen once. Sequencing was performed on PBMCs. Receptors originate from a woman aged 60-75 years with head and neck cancer.

The CDR3 protein is CASSLVETGELFF. In DNA, the CDR3 is TGTGCCAGCAGCTTAGTAGAGACCGGGGAGCTGTTTTTT. The genes are TRBV11-3 and TRBJ2-2, with D unclear. Germline V gene lookup returns CDR1 SGHNT and CDR2 YENEEA. The CDR3 loop spans 13 amino acids. Trimming shortened V by 1 base and J by 5 bases, and 5 bases separated the two germline ends.

The V call is TRBV5-1, the J call TRBJ1-4; D uncertain. CDR3 length equals 15 residues. Germline V gives CDR1 SGHRS, CDR2 YFSETQ. The V gene lost 2 bases and the J gene lost 7 bases, with 15 bases spanning the gap. The CDR3: CASSFRGRLAEKLFF. Written as DNA, the CDR3 is TGCGCCAGCAGCTTTAGAGGGAGGCTAGCTGAAAAACTGTTTTTT.

The chain employs TRBV10-3 and TRBJ2-7, with D perhaps matching TRBD1 (5 bases). V dropped 6 bases and J dropped 3 bases, with 21 bases sitting between them. This CDR3 comprises 16 residues. CDR1 ENHRY and CDR2 SYGVKD come from the germline V gene. CDR3 nucleotides: TGTGCCATCAGCCAGGGAACTGAAGCACTAAGCTACGAGCAGTACTTC. It is translated as CAISQGTEALSYEQYF.

The chain is built from TRBV4-3 and TRBJ2-7; 10 positions agree with TRBD1. CDR1 is LGHNA, CDR2 YSLEER, per germline. The V segment lost 0 bases and the J segment 6 bases; nucleotides outside the gene matches: 8. CDR3 length equals 16 residues. The CDR3 reads CASSQESGTGVPEQYF. Here the CDR3 DNA reads TGCGCCAGCAGCCAAGAATCCGGGACAGGGGTTCCCGAGCAGTACTTC.

The chain combines TRBV6-4 with TRBJ2-1, with TRBD2 matching over 8 bases. Germline CDR1 is MRHNA and CDR2 is SNTAGT. V lost 0 bases and J lost 5; bases outside the gene matches: 6. This CDR3 comprises 16 residues. The chain's CDR3 is CASSDSSRREDNEQFF. The CDR3 DNA is TGTGCCAGCAGTGACTCGAGTAGGCGGGAGGACAATGAGCAGTTCTTC.

The chain links TRBV29-1 to TRBJ2-3; D gene uncertain. The CDR3 extends over 14 amino acids. V lost 5 bases to trimming and J lost 3 bases, with 15 bases between them. CDR1 is SQVTM and CDR2 is ANQGSEA in the germline V gene. The CDR3, as DNA: TGCAGCGTTAACCTAAGGTCGAAAACAGATACGCAGTATTTT. Its translation is CSVNLRSKTDTQYF.

The chain couples TRBV27 to TRBJ1-1; 9 nucleotides match TRBD1. From germline, CDR1 is MNHEY and CDR2 SMNVEV (reference sequence). The CDR3 totals 14 residues. The V segment lost 6 bases and the J segment 1 base; nucleotides outside the gene matches: 3. As DNA, the CDR3 is TGTGCCAGCAGCCGGGGACAGGGGAACACTGAAGCTTTCTTT. It is translated as CASSRGQGNTEAFF.

This clone was detected once. V and J are TRBV6-6 and TRBJ2-4, with 9 bases fitting TRBD2. V lost 6 bases, J lost 7 bases, and 4 bases stayed unmatched. The CDR3 runs to 13 residues. In germline, CDR1 is MNHNY, CDR2 SVGAGI (reference sequence). CDR3 sequence reads: CASRDSGSNIQYF. As DNA, the CDR3 is TGTGCCAGCAGAGATAGCGGGAGTAACATTCAGTACTTC.

This rearrangement joins TRBV7-2 to TRBJ2-3; 8 bases are a match to TRBD2. In germline, CDR1 is SGHTA, CDR2 FQGNSA. V was pared by 4 bases and J by 2 bases, with 5 bases of the junction left unmatched. The length of the CDR3 is 15 residues. The CDR3: CASSSLAGLTDTQYF. The CDR3, as DNA: TGTGCCAGCAGCTCCTTAGCGGGACTCACAGATACGCAGTATTTT.

The chain employs TRBV27 and TRBJ2-7; D uncertain. The CDR3 extends over 14 amino acids. Trimming stripped 7 bases from V and 2 bases from J, with 15 bases between. Looked up from germline, CDR1 is MNHEY and CDR2 is SMNVEV (reference sequence). Written as DNA, the CDR3 is TGTGCCAGCACGAGTGTGTGGCCACCCTACGAGCAGTACTTC. This encodes CASTSVWPPYEQYF.

This chain uses TRBV12-3 or TRBV12-4 with TRBJ2-7; 9 nucleotides line up with TRBD1. The CDR3 is 12 amino acids. The ends lost 6 bases at V and 11 bases at J; junction bases unmatched: 8. In nucleotides, the CDR3 is TGTGCCAGCAGCCCATCGACAGGGGGAGAGTACTTC. Amino acids: CASSPSTGGEYF.

This chain uses TRBV5-8 with TRBJ1-1; the D is unclear. The germline V and J ends were trimmed by 3 bases and 3 bases, with 12 bases remaining between them. CDR1 SGHTS and CDR2 YDEGEE come from the germline V gene. CDR3 length equals 14 residues. DNA of the CDR3: TGTGCCAGCAGCTCGAGCAGATCGCACACTGAAGCTTTCTTT. Protein sequence: CASSSSRSHTEAFF.

The J gene is TRBJ2-1, the V gene TRBV12-3 or TRBV12-4; 9 bases agree with TRBD2. This CDR3 comprises 13 residues. Trimming at V came to 3 bases and at J to 8 bases, leaving 2 bases not matched to a gene. The CDR3 region has the DNA TGTGCCAGCAGTTTGTTAGCGGGAGATGAGCAGTTCTTC. Amino acid sequence: CASSLLAGDEQFF.

The rearrangement uses TRBV5-8 and TRBJ2-5, with D perhaps being TRBD1 or TRBD2 (5 bases each). This CDR3 is 15 amino acids long. V dropped 3 bases and J dropped 1 base, with 13 bases sitting between them. From germline, CDR1 is SGHTS and CDR2 YDEGEE. The CDR3 loop reads CASSSPGATQETQYF. DNA for the CDR3: TGTGCCAGCAGCTCTCCCGGGGCCACCCAAGAGACCCAGTACTTC.

The chain links TRBV7-9 to TRBJ2-6; D not certain. Trimming removed 5 bases from V and 0 bases from J, with 5 bases in between. Germline values: CDR1 SEHNR, CDR2 FQNEAQ (reference sequence). The CDR3 contains 14 residues. The CDR3 region is CASSANSGANVLTF. CDR3 DNA: TGTGCCAGCAGCGCCAACTCTGGGGCCAACGTCCTGACTTTC.

V is TRBV27 and J is TRBJ2-7; D unclear. Deletions cut 6 bases from V and 0 bases from J, with 18 bases between. CDR1 MNHEY and CDR2 SMNVEV come from the germline V gene (reference sequence). The CDR3 runs to 16 residues. This CDR3 is CASRIQFKAGSYEQYF. CDR3 DNA: TGTGCCAGCAGAATACAGTTTAAGGCCGGCTCCTACGAGCAGTACTTC.

The rearrangement uses TRBV6-5 and TRBJ1-3; the D is unclear. V was pared by 1 base and J by 2 bases, with 6 bases between. There are 14 residues in the CDR3. Germline V gene data show CDR1 as MNHEY and CDR2 as SVGAGI. The CDR3 reads CASSYLGTGNTIYF. DNA of the CDR3: TGTGCCAGCAGTTACTTAGGGACTGGAAACACCATATATTTT.

The chain uses TRBV3-1 (or the pseudogene TRBV3-2) and TRBJ2-3; 8 nucleotides match TRBD2. Trimming cost V 5 bases and J 2 bases; bases outside gene matches: 6. The CDR3 length is 15 residues. Germline-derived CDR1 and CDR2 are LGHDT and YNNKEL (reference sequence). CDR3 DNA: TGTGCCAGCAGCGCAGCGGGGGCGAACACAGATACGCAGTATTTT. The encoded protein is CASSAAGANTDTQYF.

V gene TRBV4-1 combines with J gene TRBJ1-5, with D perhaps TRBD1 (5 bases). Germline V gene sequence: CDR1 MGHRA, CDR2 YSYEKL. Between the trimmed V and J ends, which lost 0 bases and 9 bases, there was a span of 12 bases. The CDR3 covers 14 residues. CDR3 amino acids: CASSQDAVQGPQHF. In DNA form, the CDR3 reads TGCGCCAGCAGCCAAGACGCGGTGCAGGGGCCCCAGCATTTT.

This rearrangement joins TRBV15 to TRBJ1-3; 8 bases fit TRBD1. This CDR3 has 16 residues. Germline values: CDR1 LNHNV, CDR2 YYDKDF (reference sequence). Unmatched junction bases numbered 4, after V lost 0 bases and J lost 3 bases. The CDR3 region is CATSRDRGQGGNTIYF. In nucleotides, the CDR3 is TGTGCCACCAGCAGAGACAGGGGGCAAGGTGGAAACACCATATATTTT.

CDR3 sequence: CASSQGAGTSRRETQYF. For the CDR3, the DNA is TGCGCCAGCAGCCAGGGGGCCGGGACTAGTCGCAGGGAGACCCAGTACTTC. The V gene is TRBV4-1, the J gene TRBJ2-5; TRBD2 matches 8 bases. V gave up 3 bases and J gave up 5 bases; unmatched junction bases: 14. The germline V gene encodes CDR1 MGHRA and CDR2 YSYEKL. CDR3 size: 17 residues.

This clone occurred once. This chain links TRBV9 with TRBJ2-3, with no clear D. The CDR3 loop spans 17 amino acids. V was pared by 3 bases and J by 0 bases, with 17 bases between. From germline, CDR1 is SGDLS and CDR2 YYNGEE. The CDR3 bases are TGTGCCAGCAGCGCGCCGCCTGGCGGATTTAGCACAGATACGCAGTATTTT. It encodes CASSAPPGGFSTDTQYF.

The rearrangement links TRBV19 to TRBJ2-7; 7 bases are shared with TRBD1. The CDR3 contains 14 residues. Germline CDR1 reads LNHDA; CDR2 reads SQIVND (reference sequence). The trim removed 10 bases at V and 2 bases at J, leaving 11 bases unmatched. CDR3 in amino acids: CATRTGTATYEQYF. CDR3 nucleotides: TGTGCCACCCGGACGGGGACAGCAACCTACGAGCAGTACTTC.

J is TRBJ2-1 and V is TRBV5-1; the D gene is possibly TRBD1 (5 bases). CDR3 length equals 13 residues. V dropped 4 bases and J dropped 9 bases, with 14 bases sitting between them. The germline CDR1 and CDR2 sequences are SGHRS and YFSETQ. The CDR3 coding sequence is TGCGCCAGCAGCCCGACCCAGGGCGGTGAGCAGTTCTTC. The encoded protein is CASSPTQGGEQFF. The full variable domain, rest sourced from reference TRBV5-1 and TRBJ2-1, is KAGVTQTPRYLIKTRGQQVTLSCSPISGHRSVSWYQQTPGQGLQFLFEYFSETQRNKGNFPGRFSGRQFSNSRSEMNVSTLELGDSALYLCASSPTQGGEQFFGPGTRLTVL.

The rearrangement joins TRBV10-3 to TRBJ2-5; D unresolved. Germline values: CDR1 ENHRY, CDR2 SYGVKD. The CDR3 sequence is 12 residues long. Trimming pared 3 bases from V and 2 bases from J, leaving 4 bases between. CDR3 in DNA: TGTGCCATCAGTGACTATCAAGAGACCCAGTACTTC. Its translation: CAISDYQETQYF.

This rearrangement joins TRBV5-5 to TRBJ2-7; no clear D gene. The length of the CDR3 is 11 residues. The germline V gene has CDR1 SGHKS and CDR2 YYEKEE (reference sequence). Trimming removed 4 bases from V and 3 bases from J, with 5 bases in between. CDR3 protein: CASSTNYEQYF. The CDR3 DNA sequence: TGTGCCAGCAGCACGAACTACGAGCAGTACTTC.

The chain uses TRBV5-1 and TRBJ1-3; 9 bases are a match to TRBD1. This CDR3 contains 20 residues. V shed 2 bases, J shed 0 bases, and the junction held 15 bases outside the gene matches. Germline-derived CDR1 and CDR2 are SGHRS and YFSETQ. CDR3 sequence (DNA): TGCGCCAGCAGCTTTCTCGACAGGGGGACAACCGGATACTCTGGAAACACCATATATTTT. It translates to CASSFLDRGTTGYSGNTIYF.

V is TRBV5-4 and J is TRBJ2-2, with 15 bases fitting TRBD2. This CDR3 spans 18 amino acids. CDR1 SGHNT and CDR2 YYREEE come from the germline V gene (reference sequence). V dropped 4 bases and J dropped 2; count of bases not matched to a gene: 6. The CDR3 is CASSKGLAGGPNTGELFF. Written as DNA, the CDR3 is TGTGCCAGCAGCAAGGGACTAGCGGGAGGCCCTAACACCGGGGAGCTGTTTTTT.

This chain uses TRBV7-9 with TRBJ2-2; 11 nucleotides agree with TRBD1. The CDR3 runs to 15 residues. Germline CDR1 SEHNR, CDR2 FQNEAQ (reference sequence). V shed 5 bases and J 7 bases; nucleotides not matched to a gene: 6. CDR3 nucleotide sequence: TGTGCCAGCAGCAACGGACAGGGGGCGGTCGGGGAGCTGTTTTTT. It yields the protein CASSNGQGAVGELFF.

This chain uses TRBV4-1 with TRBJ2-3; the match to TRBD2 covers 8 bases. The germline V gene has CDR1 MGHRA and CDR2 YSYEKL. V was pared by 4 bases and J by 2 bases, with 8 bases of the junction left unmatched. The CDR3 runs 16 residues. The CDR3 nucleotides are TGCGCCAGCAGCCGCAGCACTAGCGGAAACACAGATACGCAGTATTTT. This encodes CASSRSTSGNTDTQYF.

Only one count was recorded for this clone. A read error may account for a junction end that differs from germline. This chain uses TRBV7-7 with TRBJ2-7; TRBD1 aligns across 11 bases. This CDR3 spans 17 amino acids. Germline V gene data show CDR1 as SSHAT and CDR2 as FNYEAQ (reference sequence). Here the CDR3 reads CASSLEPPDRGLYEQYF. CDR3 sequence (DNA): TGTGCTAGCAGCTTAGAACCTCCGGACAGGGGGCTATACGAGCAGTACTTC.

The chain carries TRBV5-1 and TRBJ2-7; D could derive from TRBD1 or TRBD2 (5 bases each). This CDR3 is 16 amino acids long. The germline V and J ends were trimmed by 0 bases and 4 bases, with 17 bases remaining between them. Germline V CDR1 and CDR2: SGHRS, YFSETQ. CDR3 coding DNA: TGCGCCAGCAGCTTGGGGGGGTTAGGGGCTGGTTACGAGCAGTACTTC. It codes for CASSLGGLGAGYEQYF.